The 32 T cell receptor beta chains below were found in one sample sequenced in a study of blood T cell repertoires in COVID-19. The repertoire was sequenced with immunoSEQ multiplex PCR; TCRdb's copy has only in-frame clones and lacks some. The sample yields fewer than 250,000 clones, around 90% seen once. The sample comprised PBMCs or T cells enriched from blood (not recorded which). The receptors here all came from a woman under 40 with acute COVID-19.

About this clone: Since the CDR3 does not end with the conserved phenylalanine or tryptophan, this likely comes from a read error. No DNA is shown, since the ends of the CDR3 on it are uncertain; the CDR3 is the one TCRdb lists. The V gene is TRBV12-3 or TRBV12-4, the J gene TRBJ2-3; TRBD2, as called in the table, went unchecked against the DNA. Termini included, the CDR3 measures 12 amino acids. The chain's CDR3 is CASSSLGGPGNL.

The chain recombines TRBV12-3 or TRBV12-4 with TRBJ2-3; D is perhaps TRBD1 (5 bases). The CDR3 extends over 12 amino acids. V shed 3 bases and J shed 4 bases, with 5 bases lying between them. CDR3 sequence: CASSFRADTQYF. CDR3 DNA: TGTGCCAGCAGTTTCAGGGCAGATACGCAGTATTTT.

The chain employs TRBV5-6 and TRBJ2-7; no firm D call. Trimming stripped 4 bases from V and 3 bases from J, with 11 bases between. The CDR3 length is 13 residues. Germline CDR1 and CDR2: SGHDT and YYEEEE. The CDR3 spells CASSPKTLYEQYF. The CDR3 DNA reads as TGTGCCAGCAGCCCCAAGACACTCTACGAGCAGTACTTC.

The chain uses TRBV6-5 and TRBJ1-6; D is unresolved. The V gene lost 0 bases and the J gene lost 7 bases, with 13 bases spanning the gap. The CDR3 loop spans 16 amino acids. Germline CDR1 reads MNHEY; CDR2 reads SVGAGI. In nucleotides, the CDR3 is TGTGCCAGCAGTTACTCACCGGGAAATAGCAATTCACCCCTCCACTTT. Residues: CASSYSPGNSNSPLHF.

The J gene is TRBJ2-7, the V gene TRBV5-4; TRBD2 aligns across 7 bases. Germline V gene data show CDR1 as SGHNT and CDR2 as YYREEE (reference sequence). Unmatched junction bases numbered 7, after V lost 5 bases and J lost 2 bases. The CDR3 loop spans 14 amino acids. CDR3 DNA sequence: TGTGCCAGCAGATCTAGCGGAGCAACCTACGAGCAGTACTTC. This translates into CASRSSGATYEQYF.

The rearrangement joins TRBV28 to TRBJ1-4, with 8 bases identical to TRBD1. CDR1 is MDHEN and CDR2 is SYDVKM in the germline V gene. This CDR3 has 13 amino acids. The V gene end was trimmed by 10 bases and the J gene end by 8 bases; junction bases not matched to a gene: 9. CDR3 protein: CATQGQGREKLFF. The DNA for the CDR3 is TGTGCCACCCAAGGACAGGGTCGAGAAAAACTGTTTTTT.

The J gene is TRBJ1-4, the V gene TRBV4-1; no clear D gene. Germline loops: CDR1 MGHRA, CDR2 YSYEKL. V lost 0 bases and J lost 5, with 13 bases in between. CDR3 length equals 16 residues. CDR3 nucleotide sequence: TGCGCCAGCAGCCAAGATGTAAGCCAGGCGAATGAAAAACTGTTTTTT. Residues: CASSQDVSQANEKLFF.

The chain combines TRBV5-1 with TRBJ2-5; D is unclear. The CDR3 loop spans 13 amino acids. Germline CDR1 is SGHRS and CDR2 is YFSETQ. Between the trimmed V and J ends, which lost 4 bases and 4 bases, there was a span of 11 bases. CDR3 in amino acids: CASSGDPLETQYF. CDR3 DNA sequence: TGCGCCAGCAGCGGAGACCCCTTAGAGACCCAGTACTTC.

The chain uses TRBV4-1 and TRBJ2-2; a possible D gene is TRBD1 (5 bases). With 0 bases removed from V and 0 bases from J, the gap between germline ends came to 17 bases. The CDR3 covers 19 residues. Germline CDR1 is MGHRA and CDR2 is YSYEKL. CDR3 in DNA: TGCGCCAGCAGCCAAGAGCCCCCTGACAGTCTCGCGAACACCGGGGAGCTGTTTTTT. It codes for CASSQEPPDSLANTGELFF.

V and J are TRBV5-6 and TRBJ1-5; TRBD1 aligns across 8 bases. V trimming: 2 bases; J trimming: 5 bases; junction bases outside the gene matches: 9. CDR1 is SGHDT and CDR2 is YYEEEE in the germline V gene. This CDR3 contains 16 residues. CDR3 sequence (DNA): TGTGCCAGCAGCTTCATGGGCGGGACAGGCTATCAGCCCCAGCATTTT. As protein: CASSFMGGTGYQPQHF.

The chain couples TRBV7-2 to TRBJ2-7; 10 bases are shared with TRBD2. Germline-derived CDR1 and CDR2 are SGHTA and FQGNSA. There are 17 residues in the CDR3. V lost 1 base, J lost 5 bases, and 11 bases stayed unmatched. CDR3 sequence: CASSLDSGGPPLDEQYF. CDR3 nucleotide sequence: TGTGCCAGCAGCTTAGATAGCGGGGGGCCTCCCCTCGACGAGCAGTACTTC.

V usage is TRBV29-1 and J usage is TRBJ1-1; D ambiguous. Germline V lookup: CDR1 SQVTM, CDR2 ANQGSEA. The length of the CDR3 is 14 residues. The V end was cut by 3 bases, the J end by 5 bases, with 16 bases between. CDR3 DNA sequence: TGCAGCGTTGAGCAGTCCGACGGGTGGACTGAAGCTTTCTTT. It specifies CSVEQSDGWTEAFF.

This sequence joins TRBV10-2 and TRBJ1-3, with 10 positions matching TRBD1. CDR1 and CDR2 (germline): WSHSY, SAAADI. Trimming removed 2 bases from V and 3 bases from J; junction bases left unmatched: 4. This CDR3 comprises 16 residues. The CDR3 reads CASSERQGAGGNTIYF. CDR3 sequence (DNA): TGCGCCAGCAGTGAGCGACAGGGGGCAGGTGGAAACACCATATATTTT.

The CDR3: CSVERGDFEAFF. The CDR3 DNA is TGCAGCGTTGAACGGGGAGACTTTGAAGCTTTCTTT. This chain uses TRBV29-1 with TRBJ1-1; D uncertain. The CDR3 has 12 amino acids. The ends were cut back, 2 bases at V and 7 bases at J, with 11 bases in the middle. Germline V gene sequence: CDR1 SQVTM, CDR2 ANQGSEA.

The chain combines TRBV7-9 with TRBJ1-1, with D perhaps TRBD1 (6 bases). Germline V gene sequence: CDR1 SEHNR, CDR2 FQNEAQ (reference sequence). V lost 1 base and J 1 base, leaving 10 bases between the germline ends. The CDR3 extends over 15 amino acids. CDR3 amino acids: CASSLVMGQNTEAFF. The CDR3 nucleotides are TGTGCCAGCAGCTTAGTGATGGGACAGAACACTGAAGCTTTCTTT.

The chain has TRBV27 and TRBJ1-5; TRBD1 agrees at 8 bases. Germline-derived CDR1 and CDR2 are MNHEY and SMNVEV (reference sequence). The CDR3 has 15 amino acids. With 6 bases clipped from V and 1 base from J, the junction kept 5 bases outside the gene matches. For the CDR3, the DNA is TGTGCCAGCAGCCTCGACAGGGGCAGCAATCAGCCCCAGCATTTT. It encodes CASSLDRGSNQPQHF.

The V and J genes are TRBV14 and TRBJ1-4; D unclear. The CDR3 runs 15 residues. Per the germline V gene, CDR1 is SGHDN and CDR2 is FVKESK. Between the trimmed V and J ends, which lost 1 base and 4 bases, there was a span of 10 bases. CDR3 DNA sequence: TGTGCCAGCAGCCAAGTTGGCAGTTTTAATGAAAAACTGTTTTTT. This codes for CASSQVGSFNEKLFF.

CDR3 nucleotides: TGTGCCAGTATTGACAGGGTTGGGTACACTGAAGCTTTCTTT. The encoded protein is CASIDRVGYTEAFF. The genes are TRBV19 and TRBJ1-1, with 7 bases lining up with TRBD1. V lost 7 bases to trimming and J lost 3 bases; unmatched junction nucleotides: 8. Germline assignment: CDR1 LNHDA and CDR2 SQIVND (reference sequence). The length of the CDR3 is 14 residues. Looking up the rest from reference TRBV19 and TRBJ1-1 gives the full variable domain: DGGITQSPKYLFRKEGQNVTLSCEQNLNHDAMYWYRQDPGQGLRLIYYSQIVNDFQKGDIAEGYSVSREKKESFPLTVTSAQKNPTAFYLCASIDRVGYTEAFFGQGTRLTVV.

This clone has a single count. The chain links TRBV4-3 to TRBJ2-1, with 7 bases identical to TRBD1. The CDR3 has 15 amino acids. V was pared by 4 bases and J by 8 bases, with 11 bases of the junction left unmatched. CDR1 and CDR2 from the germline V gene are LGHNA and YSLEER. This CDR3 reads CASSRAQGSGDEQFF. The CDR3 DNA reads TGCGCCAGCAGCCGAGCACAGGGGAGTGGGGATGAGCAGTTCTTC.

About this clone itself: Other DNA sequences from this sample encode an identical CDR3 as well. This chain uses TRBV5-1 with TRBJ2-7; 10 bases are shared with TRBD1. V lost 7 bases to trimming and J lost 3 bases; unmatched junction nucleotides: 4. CDR3 length: 13 amino acids. The germline V gene has CDR1 SGHRS and CDR2 YFSETQ. The CDR3 region is CASGTGAGYEQYF. The CDR3 DNA sequence: TGCGCCAGCGGGACAGGGGCGGGCTACGAGCAGTACTTC.

V is TRBV11-2 and J is TRBJ2-7; a weak D match, TRBD1 (6 bases). The germline CDR1 and CDR2 sequences are SGHAT and FQNNGV. The CDR3 sequence is 13 residues long. Trimming took off 11 bases at V and 1 base at J, with 15 bases between the two ends. CDR3 sequence reads: CASKVTGSYEQYF. The CDR3 DNA reads as TGTGCCTCTAAGGTGACAGGATCCTACGAGCAGTACTTC.

This clone is a singleton in its sample. The chain joins TRBV6-2 or TRBV6-3 to TRBJ1-5; TRBD1 matches 7 bases. Germline assignment: CDR1 MNHEY and CDR2 SVGEGT. V dropped 6 bases and J dropped 3; count of bases not matched to a gene: 11. This CDR3 spans 16 amino acids. This chain's CDR3 is CASSLIYRGDNQPQHF. As DNA, the CDR3 is TGTGCCAGCAGCCTAATTTACAGGGGTGACAATCAGCCCCAGCATTTT.

This clone has only one observation. V is TRBV6-4 and J is TRBJ2-3, with 7 bases fitting TRBD2. Trimming cost V 0 bases and J 3 bases; bases outside gene matches: 3. CDR3 length: 15 amino acids. Germline V gene lookup returns CDR1 MRHNA and CDR2 SNTAGT. The CDR3 here is CASSDSGGTTDTQYF. The DNA for the CDR3 is TGTGCCAGCAGTGACTCGGGGGGGACTACAGATACGCAGTATTTT.

The chain links TRBV9 to TRBJ1-1; TRBD1 aligns across 10 bases. The CDR3 is made up of 14 amino acids. Germline V gives CDR1 SGDLS, CDR2 YYNGEE. After removal of 4 bases from V and 5 bases from J, the junction contained 5 bases not matched to a gene. The CDR3 here is CASSLGTGVTEAFF. The CDR3 DNA follows: TGTGCCAGCAGCCTCGGGACAGGGGTGACTGAAGCTTTCTTT.

The rearrangement joins TRBV7-8 to TRBJ2-7, with 11 bases fitting TRBD2. V was clipped by 5 bases and J by 7 bases; unmatched bases: 13. The germline V gene has CDR1 SGHVS and CDR2 FQNEAQ. The CDR3 sequence is 16 residues long. CDR3 nucleotide sequence: TGTGCCAGCAGCCGAGCTAGCGGGGGGCTTCAAGGTGAGCAGTACTTC. Residues: CASSRASGGLQGEQYF.

The chain links TRBV5-1 to TRBJ1-1; possibly TRBD1 for D (5 bases). The V end lost 2 bases, the J end lost 8 bases, and 7 bases lay between the germline ends. CDR1 and CDR2 (germline): SGHRS, YFSETQ. The CDR3 length is 11 residues. CDR3 protein: CASSFDSEAFF. The CDR3 nucleotides read TGCGCCAGCAGCTTTGACAGCGAAGCTTTCTTT.

V and J are TRBV12-3 or TRBV12-4 and TRBJ1-1; tentative D call: TRBD1 (6 bases). Trimming stripped 7 bases from V and 7 bases from J, with 16 bases between. CDR3 length equals 13 residues. The CDR3 DNA follows: TGTGCCAGCACTACCGGGACACAAATTGAAGCTTTCTTT. Protein product: CASTTGTQIEAFF.

The chain combines TRBV7-2 with TRBJ2-7; a weak D match, TRBD2 (6 bases). The CDR3 consists of 14 residues. Looked up from germline, CDR1 is SGHTA and CDR2 is FQGNSA. Trimming pared 1 base from V and 1 base from J, leaving 8 bases between. The CDR3 bases are TGTGCCAGCAGCTTAGGGCGGGATTCCTACGAGCAGTACTTC. It encodes CASSLGRDSYEQYF.

This clone was picked up one time. The gene calls are TRBV19 and TRBJ1-6; 9 bases are a match to TRBD1. Trimming removed 9 bases from V and 10 bases from J; junction bases left unmatched: 4. Germline-derived CDR1 and CDR2 are LNHDA and SQIVND (reference sequence). This CDR3 contains 12 residues. The CDR3 DNA reads as TGTGCCAGCGGGACAGGGAACTCACCCCTCCACTTT. It is translated as CASGTGNSPLHF. Using reference TRBV19 and TRBJ1-6 for the parts outside the CDR3, the full variable domain is DGGITQSPKYLFRKEGQNVTLSCEQNLNHDAMYWYRQDPGQGLRLIYYSQIVNDFQKGDIAEGYSVSREKKESFPLTVTSAQKNPTAFYLCASGTGNSPLHFGNGTRLTVT.

DNA of the CDR3: TGTGCCAGCAGTTACTCGGCTAGCGGGGAGTCCTACGAGCAGTACTTC. Protein product: CASSYSASGESYEQYF. The gene calls are TRBV6-2 or TRBV6-3 and TRBJ2-7, with TRBD2 matching over 9 bases. The CDR3 spans 16 residues. The germline CDR1 and CDR2 sequences are MNHEY and SVGEGT. V lost 0 bases to trimming and J lost 1 base; unmatched junction nucleotides: 4.

The rearrangement links TRBV30 to TRBJ1-2; D is perhaps TRBD1 (5 bases). The CDR3 runs to 15 residues. CDR1 and CDR2 from the germline V gene are GTSNPN and SVGIG (reference sequence). V lost 0 bases to trimming and J lost 6 bases, with 17 bases between them. CDR3 protein: CAWSVLLRGSNGYTF. The DNA for the CDR3 is TGTGCCTGGAGTGTACTGTTGCGGGGGAGTAATGGCTACACCTTC.

This clone was seen only once. The chain uses TRBV5-1 and TRBJ1-1; D may be TRBD1 (5 bases). V was pared by 1 base and J by 1 base, with 14 bases between. Germline assignment: CDR1 SGHRS and CDR2 YFSETQ. The CDR3 runs to 16 residues. The CDR3 DNA reads as TGCGCCAGCAGCTTGTACCTGGGACTCCCGAACACTGAAGCTTTCTTT. This gives the protein CASSLYLGLPNTEAFF.